Presented here are 26 T cell receptor beta chains from one specimen sequenced in a study of T cells in Graves' hyperthyroidism and ophthalmopathy (dated by TCRdb to between 2017 and 2020). The method was multiplex PCR. The sequencing machine was an Illumina HiSeq 2000. TCR beta CDR3 regions were amplified from RNA transcripts. The TCR CDR3 was subjected to a first round of RT-PCR using the HTBI primer set and the Qiagen OneStep RT-PCR kit. The raw public data were reprocessed by TCRdb itself: fastp quality trimming at Q25, MiXCR clonotype calling, in-frame beta chains only. Entries that share a CDR3 protein sequence are merged under the most common genes and DNA. The sample contains 500,000 to 750,000 distinct CDR3 sequences, around a sixth of them found a single time. The ten largest clonotypes hold 7.3% of the sample. Sequencing was carried out using blood. The receptors stem from a woman in her 30s with Graves' hyperthyroidism.

The chain joins TRBV7-2 to TRBJ2-3; D is perhaps TRBD2 (5 bases). Germline CDR1 is SGHTA and CDR2 is FQGNSA. The CDR3 consists of 14 residues. V lost 4 bases, J lost 3 bases, and 11 bases lay in between. The CDR3 sequence: CASSSLGDTDTQYF. In DNA form, the CDR3 reads TGTGCCAGCAGCTCTCTGGGAGATACAGATACGCAGTATTTT.

There are many counts of this clonotype. V usage is TRBV7-2 and J usage is TRBJ2-1; possibly TRBD1 or TRBD2 for D (5 bases each). Trimming took off 4 bases at V and 7 bases at J, with 11 bases between the two ends. This CDR3 contains 13 residues. The germline gives CDR1 SGHTA, CDR2 FQGNSA. The chain's CDR3 is CASSSGPPNEQFF. As DNA, the CDR3 is TGTGCCAGCAGCTCGGGACCGCCTAATGAGCAGTTCTTC.

V and J are TRBV15 and TRBJ1-2; 7 bases align to TRBD1. The J segment lost 7 bases and the V segment lost 1 base, leaving 3 bases of the junction unmatched. From germline, CDR1 is LNHNV and CDR2 YYDKDF (reference sequence). The CDR3 runs to 13 residues. The CDR3 coding sequence is TGTGCCACCAGCAGAGGACAGGGCGTTGGCTACACCTTC. Translation gives CATSRGQGVGYTF.

At least ten counts were recorded for this clonotype. V and J are TRBV20-1 and TRBJ2-7; 10 bases match TRBD2. J gave up 4 bases and V 5 bases, and 8 bases lay outside the gene matches. Germline V CDR1 and CDR2: DFQATT, SNEGSKA (reference sequence). The length of the CDR3 is 14 residues. The CDR3 reads CSAGEREGRYEQYF. The CDR3 bases are TGCAGTGCTGGTGAGCGGGAGGGCCGTTACGAGCAGTACTTC.

Ten or more counts support this clonotype. The chain combines TRBV19 with TRBJ2-1, with unresolved D. The CDR3 sequence is 13 residues long. The ends were cut back, 3 bases at V and 4 bases at J, with 7 bases in the middle. Germline-derived CDR1 and CDR2 are LNHDA and SQIVND (reference sequence). CDR3 coding DNA: TGTGCCAGTAGTATTACGACTTACAATGAGCAGTTCTTC. Protein product: CASSITTYNEQFF.

This clonotype has ten or more counts. The CDR3 reads CAWSSGTSGRNYNEQFF. The DNA of the CDR3 is TGTGCCTGGAGTTCCGGGACTAGCGGGCGGAACTACAATGAGCAGTTCTTC. The V call is TRBV30, the J call TRBJ2-1; 12 nucleotides line up with TRBD2. The CDR3 loop spans 17 amino acids. The trim removed 2 bases at V and 3 bases at J, leaving 8 bases unmatched. CDR1 and CDR2 from the germline V gene are GTSNPN and SVGIG (reference sequence).

The chain joins TRBV4-1 to TRBJ2-3; D not certain. This CDR3 comprises 15 residues. V lost 2 bases and J 4 bases, leaving 13 bases between the germline ends. CDR1 is MGHRA and CDR2 is YSYEKL in the germline V gene. The CDR3 protein is CASSQMGLGSDTQYF. The CDR3 bases are TGCGCCAGCAGCCAAATGGGGTTGGGGTCAGATACGCAGTATTTT.

This clonotype was seen at least ten times. J is TRBJ1-1 and V is TRBV4-1, with TRBD1 as a possible D gene (6 bases). V lost 1 base, J lost 2 bases, and 14 bases lay in between. This CDR3 has 16 residues. CDR1 is MGHRA, CDR2 YSYEKL, per germline. CDR3 sequence (DNA): TGCGCCAGCAGCCAAGGACAACAGGGATTTAACACTGAAGCTTTCTTT. As protein: CASSQGQQGFNTEAFF.

The chain carries TRBV15 and TRBJ2-1, with 8 bases that match TRBD2. This CDR3 has 19 amino acids. The germline V gene has CDR1 LNHNV and CDR2 YYDKDF (reference sequence). The V and J ends lost 3 bases and 6 bases, in that order; junction bases with no gene match: 19. The CDR3 DNA reads as TGTGCCACCAGCAGGCAGCGGTTATTAACTAGCGGAAAGCGCAATGAGCAGTTCTTC. Protein product: CATSRQRLLTSGKRNEQFF.

This clonotype was counted between two and nine times. DNA for the CDR3: TGCGCCAGCAGCTTGGAGGGGCGAGGGGCCAACGTCCTGACTTTC. Its translation: CASSLEGRGANVLTF. V and J are TRBV5-1 and TRBJ2-6, with TRBD1 as a possible D gene (5 bases). The CDR3 runs to 15 residues. The germline V gene encodes CDR1 SGHRS and CDR2 YFSETQ. V lost 0 bases and J lost 4, with 8 bases in between.

Concerning this clonotype: A much larger clone lies one base from this, so it may be a read error. The chain combines TRBV13 with TRBJ2-4; possibly TRBD1 for D (5 bases). This CDR3 contains 15 residues. Per germline, CDR1 PRHDT and CDR2 FYEKMQ (reference sequence). DNA of the CDR3: TGTGCCAGCAGCTTAGGCGTACAGGACAAAAGCATTCAGTACTTC. Translated: CASSLGVQDKSIQYF.

This clonotype was detected ten times or more. The rearrangement links TRBV18 to TRBJ1-1; tentative D call: TRBD1 (6 bases). Per germline, CDR1 KGHSH and CDR2 LQKENI. This CDR3 is 13 amino acids long. V lost 2 bases and J 5 bases, leaving 9 bases between the germline ends. The chain's CDR3 is CASSPVQGTEAFF. The CDR3 bases are TGTGCCAGCTCACCAGTACAGGGTACTGAAGCTTTCTTT.

This clonotype occurred many times. The chain employs TRBV20-1 and TRBJ2-3, with 12 nucleotides matching TRBD2. CDR3 length: 19 amino acids. CDR1 is DFQATT, CDR2 SNEGSKA, per germline (reference sequence). V lost 2 bases to trimming and J lost 4 bases; unmatched junction nucleotides: 16. CDR3 bases: TGCAGTGCTAGAAGTGGTCTAGCGGGGGGGCAGGCGTCCTCAGATACGCAGTATTTT. Translated, it gives CSARSGLAGGQASSDTQYF.

The table lists this clonotype with many counts. The chain uses TRBV11-2 and TRBJ2-3; no reliable D call. The CDR3 spans 15 residues. V lost 5 bases, J lost 6 bases, and 18 bases lay in between. Per germline, CDR1 SGHAT and CDR2 FQNNGV. The CDR3 nucleotides are TGTGCCAGCAGCAATCTTAGGTTATCGAGGGATACGCAGTATTTT. Amino acid sequence: CASSNLRLSRDTQYF.

This clonotype was observed a handful of times. The chain couples TRBV6-2 or TRBV6-3 to TRBJ2-1; tentatively, D is TRBD1 or TRBD2 (7 bases each). Germline V gene sequence: CDR1 MNHEY, CDR2 SVGEGT. Between the trimmed V and J ends, which lost 0 bases and 0 bases, there was a span of 24 bases. This CDR3 is 21 amino acids long. The CDR3 DNA reads TGTGCCAGCAGTTACTCGAGACAGGGTGGCGGGAGCGAATACTCCTACAATGAGCAGTTCTTC. Protein: CASSYSRQGGGSEYSYNEQFF.

This clonotype was counted many times. The chain links TRBV6-2 or TRBV6-3 to TRBJ2-1; D remains ambiguous. Germline V lookup: CDR1 MNHEY, CDR2 SVGEGT. The length of the CDR3 is 17 residues. V was cut by 2 bases and J by 1 base, with 15 bases left in between. CDR3 protein: CASSYDGLRVSYNEQFF. As DNA, the CDR3 is TGTGCCAGCAGTTACGACGGGCTTAGGGTATCCTACAATGAGCAGTTCTTC.

The chain is built from TRBV4-3 and TRBJ1-4, with 7 bases lining up with TRBD1. Germline lookup yields CDR1 LGHNA and CDR2 YSLEER. After removal of 3 bases from V and 3 bases from J, the junction contained 7 bases not matched to a gene. The CDR3 is made up of 16 amino acids. The DNA of the CDR3 is TGCGCCAGCAGCCATGGTGGACAGGCAGCTAATGAAAAACTGTTTTTT. Its translation: CASSHGGQAANEKLFF.

This rearrangement joins TRBV5-8 to TRBJ2-3; D is undetermined. V lost 2 bases, J lost 0 bases, and 19 bases lay in between. The V gene's germline CDR1 is SGHTS and CDR2 YDEGEE. The CDR3 has 18 residues. For the CDR3, the DNA is TGTGCCAGCAGCTTAACTCTCTCCGGAGCCCCTAGCACAGATACGCAGTATTTT. Encoded protein: CASSLTLSGAPSTDTQYF.

CDR3 protein: CASSRGTLRNQPQHF. The DNA for the CDR3 is TGTGCCAGCAGCCGAGGGACCCTTCGCAATCAGCCCCAGCATTTT. The V and J genes are TRBV5-6 and TRBJ1-5; D possibly corresponds to TRBD1 (5 bases). Per the germline V gene, CDR1 is SGHDT and CDR2 is YYEEEE. Trimming removed 4 bases at V and 2 bases at J, with 13 bases between. The CDR3 consists of 15 residues.

The chain carries TRBV7-9 and TRBJ2-7; tentatively, D is TRBD1 (6 bases). Trimming removed 5 bases at V and 1 base at J, with 12 bases between. Germline V gives CDR1 SEHNR, CDR2 FQNEAQ (reference sequence). CDR3 length equals 14 residues. CDR3 protein: CASSVWTESYEQYF. In nucleotides, the CDR3 is TGTGCCAGCAGCGTTTGGACAGAATCCTACGAGCAGTACTTC.

This clonotype was detected many times. The chain joins TRBV18 to TRBJ1-1; no clear D gene. The CDR3 contains 15 residues. The germline V and J ends were trimmed by 2 bases and 2 bases, with 12 bases remaining between them. Germline V lookup: CDR1 KGHSH, CDR2 LQKENI. DNA of the CDR3: TGTGCCAGCTCACCAGAGCGCGGGTCCAACACTGAAGCTTTCTTT. Amino acid sequence: CASSPERGSNTEAFF.

The CDR3 sequence: CASSQGFGGRPETQYF. CDR3 DNA: TGCGCCAGCAGCCAAGGATTCGGGGGCCGGCCGGAGACCCAGTACTTC. J is TRBJ2-5 and V is TRBV4-3, with D perhaps given as TRBD1 or TRBD2 (6 bases each). Germline CDR1 reads LGHNA; CDR2 reads YSLEER. The CDR3 totals 16 residues. V was trimmed by 1 base and J by 5 bases, leaving 17 bases between them.

This clonotype was seen more than once but under ten times. Compared with germline, one end of the junction differs, possibly owing to a read error. This chain connects TRBV9 to TRBJ2-2; D is unclear. Germline V CDR1 and CDR2: SGDLS, YYNGEE. The CDR3 runs to 13 residues. The CDR3 sequence: CASSVSPTRELFF. The DNA of the CDR3 is TGTGCCAGCAGCGTAAGTCCCACCCGGGAGCTGTTTTTT.

This clonotype was observed a few times. V usage is TRBV6-1 and J usage is TRBJ2-7; D may be TRBD1 (6 bases). The ends were cut back, 2 bases at V and 2 bases at J, with 19 bases in the middle. Germline V gene sequence: CDR1 MNHNS, CDR2 SASEGT. This CDR3 region has 17 residues. The CDR3, as DNA: TGTGCCAGCAGTGAAACCCGGTACAGGGACATTCCCTACGAGCAGTACTTC. Its protein is CASSETRYRDIPYEQYF.

This clonotype was observed at least ten times. The chain recombines TRBV24-1 with TRBJ2-7, with D perhaps assigned TRBD1 or TRBD2 (5 bases each). CDR1 and CDR2 from the germline V gene are KGHDR and SFDVKD. Deletions cut 12 bases from V and 0 bases from J, with 8 bases between. The CDR3 loop spans 11 amino acids. The CDR3 reads CAWDGSYEQYF. The DNA for the CDR3 is TGTGCCTGGGACGGCTCCTACGAGCAGTACTTC.

This chain connects TRBV24-1 to TRBJ1-2, with D tentatively TRBD1 (6 bases). The ends were cut back, 5 bases at V and 2 bases at J, with 8 bases in the middle. This CDR3 contains 13 residues. The germline gives CDR1 KGHDR, CDR2 SFDVKD. The CDR3 loop is CATSGGANYGYTF. CDR3 nucleotides: TGTGCCACCAGTGGGGGGGCAAACTATGGCTACACCTTC.